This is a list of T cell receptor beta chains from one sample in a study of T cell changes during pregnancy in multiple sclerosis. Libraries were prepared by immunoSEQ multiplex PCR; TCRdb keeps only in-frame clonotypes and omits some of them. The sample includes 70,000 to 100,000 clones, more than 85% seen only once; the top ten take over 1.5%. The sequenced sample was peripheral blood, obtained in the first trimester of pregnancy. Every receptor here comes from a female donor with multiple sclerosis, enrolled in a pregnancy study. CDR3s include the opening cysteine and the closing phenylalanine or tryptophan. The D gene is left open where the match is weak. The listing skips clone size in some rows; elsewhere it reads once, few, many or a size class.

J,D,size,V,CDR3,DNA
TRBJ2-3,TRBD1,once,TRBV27,CASSRTGGGTDTQYF,TGTGCCAGCAGCCGGACAGGGGGCGGGACAGATACGCAGTATTTT
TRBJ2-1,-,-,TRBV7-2,CASSLMSYNEQFF,TGTGCCAGCAGCTTAATGTCGTACAATGAGCAGTTCTTC
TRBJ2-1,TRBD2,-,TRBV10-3,CAISGSSGDADEQFF,TGTGCCATCAGTGGGTCTAGCGGGGATGCAGATGAGCAGTTCTTC
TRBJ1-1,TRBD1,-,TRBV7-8,CASSLALRRQGLNTEAFF,TGTGCCAGCAGCTTAGCGCTAAGGAGACAGGGGTTGAACACTGAAGCTTTCTTT
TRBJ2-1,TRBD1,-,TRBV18,CASSLTGQAYNEQFF,TGTGCCAGCTCACTCACGGGACAGGCCTACAATGAGCAGTTCTTC
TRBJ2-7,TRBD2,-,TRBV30,CAWTPGLAPWEQYF,TGTGCCTGGACCCCGGGACTAGCCCCCTGGGAGCAGTACTTC
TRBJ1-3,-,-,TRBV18,CASSPRTSSGNTIYF,TGTGCCAGCTCACCCAGGACATCCTCTGGAAACACCATATATTTT
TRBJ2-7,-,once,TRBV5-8,CASSFGTPRYEQYF,TGTGCCAGCAGCTTCGGGACACCTCGTTACGAGCAGTACTTC
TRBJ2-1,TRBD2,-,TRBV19,CASSMLRAGRADKDEQFF,TGTGCCAGTAGTATGTTACGGGCCGGGAGGGCCGATAAAGATGAGCAGTTCTTC
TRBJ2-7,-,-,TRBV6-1,CASSEILDGNETKTFKSEQYF,TGTGCCAGCAGTGAAATTTTGGACGGGAACGAAACAAAAACTTTCAAGAGCGAGCAGTACTTC
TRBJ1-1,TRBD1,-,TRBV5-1,CASSRKTGMGNTEAFF,TGCGCCAGCAGCCGTAAGACAGGGATGGGGAACACTGAAGCTTTCTTT
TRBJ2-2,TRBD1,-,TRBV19,CASRFQGANTGELFF,TGTGCCAGTAGGTTCCAGGGGGCAAACACCGGGGAGCTGTTTTTT
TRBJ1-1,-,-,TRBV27,CASSFQVNTEAFF,TGTGCCAGCAGTTTTCAGGTGAACACTGAAGCTTTCTTT
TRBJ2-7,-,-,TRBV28,CASSSVRVSYEQYF,TGTGCCAGCAGTTCTGTCAGGGTCTCCTACGAGCAGTACTTC
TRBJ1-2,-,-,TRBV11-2,CASSMRQSWGYTF,TGTGCCAGCAGCATGAGACAGTCCTGGGGCTACACCTTC
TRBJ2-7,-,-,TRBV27,CASSLSGGEQYF,TGTGCCAGCAGTTTATCGGGAGGCGAGCAGTACTTC
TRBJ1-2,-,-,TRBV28,CASSTRAARNYGYTF,TGTGCCAGCAGTACTAGGGCAGCTAGAAACTATGGCTACACCTTC
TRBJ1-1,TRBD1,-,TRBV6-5,CASSYLGTAMNTEAFF,TGTGCCAGCAGTTACTTGGGGACAGCTATGAACACTGAAGCTTTCTTT
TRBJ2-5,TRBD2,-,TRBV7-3,CASSPGTSGSLETQYF,TGTGCCAGCAGCCCAGGGACTAGCGGGAGTTTGGAGACCCAGTACTTC